These T cell receptor beta chains were read from a single sample in a study of control samples from healthy donors and cancer patients. Generated by immunoSEQ multiplex PCR, the TCRdb table keeps only in-frame clones and is missing some. This repertoire shows 100,000 to 150,000 clones, 90% found once; its top ten account for 2% to 3%. The sample comprised blood. The receptors were sampled from a man aged 35 to 55 in good health. Both conserved end residues are part of each CDR3. D genes are given only for firm matches. Clone size appears in some rows only: once, few, many, or a class for an expanded clone.

>-|-|TRBJ1-2|TRBV5-6
CASSFPDMRGYTF
TGTGCCAGCAGCTTTCCTGATATGAGGGGCTACACCTTC
>-|TRBD2|TRBJ2-5|TRBV10-1
CASSESVAGRQETQYF
TGCGCCAGCAGTGAGTCGGTAGCGGGGAGACAAGAGACCCAGTACTTC
>-|TRBD2|TRBJ2-1|TRBV19
CASTERGATYNEQFF
TGTGCCAGTACCGAGCGGGGGGCTACCTACAATGAGCAGTTCTTC
>-|-|TRBJ2-1|TRBV10-3
CAISEYSGGTTREQFF
TGTGCCATCAGCGAATACTCCGGTGGGACCACCAGGGAGCAGTTCTTC
>-|TRBD1|TRBJ1-1|TRBV7-3
CASRLTGGETEAFF
TGTGCCAGCAGGCTTACAGGGGGCGAAACTGAAGCTTTCTTT
>-|TRBD2|TRBJ2-1|TRBV5-4
CASSGRMGGDEQFF
TGTGCCAGCAGCGGGCGGATGGGGGGGGATGAGCAGTTCTTC
>-|-|TRBJ2-3|TRBV4-2
CASSRGDAGRTDTQYF
TGTGCCAGCAGCCGGGGGGACGCGGGCCGCACAGATACGCAGTATTTT
>-|-|TRBJ1-6|TRBV10-1
CASSESPGPGDSPLHF
TGCGCCAGCAGTGAGTCCCCCGGGCCGGGGGATTCACCCCTCCACTTT
>-|-|TRBJ2-5|TRBV5-6
CASSTGPQETQYF
TGTGCCAGCAGCACGGGACCTCAAGAGACCCAGTACTTC
>-|-|TRBJ1-2|TRBV18
CASSPASSNYGYTF
TGTGCCAGCTCACCAGCGTCCTCTAACTATGGCTACACCTTC
>-|-|TRBJ2-3|TRBV2
CASYGANTDTQYF
TGTGCCAGCTACGGGGCGAACACAGATACGCAGTATTTT
>-|TRBD1|TRBJ2-5|TRBV25-1
CASSDRRGMETQYF
TGTGCCAGCAGTGATCGCAGGGGGATGGAGACCCAGTACTTC
>-|-|TRBJ1-4|TRBV10-1
CASSEFAGEKLFF
TGCGCCAGCAGTGAGTTTGCGGGCGAAAAACTGTTTTTT
>-|-|TRBJ1-2|TRBV12-3/TRBV12-4
CASSLERYYGYTF
TGTGCCAGCAGTTTAGAGCGATACTATGGCTACACCTTC
>-|-|TRBJ2-7|TRBV29-1
CSVQPGPGRYEQYF
TGCAGCGTCCAACCGGGACCCGGCCGGTACGAGCAGTACTTC
>-|TRBD1|TRBJ2-7|TRBV19
CASSISGTGYLSEQYF
TGTGCCAGTAGTATTTCGGGGACAGGGTATCTCTCCGAGCAGTACTTC
>-|TRBD2|TRBJ2-1|TRBV5-8
CASSLFGGGAYRYNEQFF
TGTGCCAGCAGCTTGTTCGGCGGGGGGGCCTATAGGTACAATGAGCAGTTCTTC
>-|-|TRBJ1-2|TRBV27
CASSSERVGGYTF
TGTGCCAGCAGTTCTGAAAGGGTTGGCGGCTACACCTTC
>-|-|TRBJ1-5|TRBV7-8
CASSLGLNSNQPQHF
TGTGCCAGCAGCTTAGGTTTAAATAGCAATCAGCCCCAGCATTTT
>-|-|TRBJ2-3|TRBV12-3/TRBV12-4
CASSRVRDTQYF
TGTGCCAGCAGCCGAGTAAGAGATACGCAGTATTTT
>-|-|TRBJ2-3|TRBV5-6
CASSAGITSRTDTQYF
TGTGCCAGCAGCGCCGGTATTACTAGTCGCACAGATACGCAGTATTTT
>-|-|TRBJ1-4|TRBV3-1/TRBV3-2
CASSPPGVAEKLFF
TGTGCCAGCAGCCCGCCGGGGGTGGCTGAAAAACTGTTTTTT
>-|-|TRBJ1-6|TRBV3-1/TRBV3-2
CASSQASGVSPLHF
TGTGCCAGCAGCCAAGCTTCTGGGGTCTCACCCCTCCACTTT
>-|-|TRBJ2-6|TRBV10-3
CAISPGEAGANVLTF
TGTGCCATCAGTCCCGGGGAAGCTGGGGCCAACGTCCTGACTTTC
>-|-|TRBJ2-1|TRBV21-1
CASSSRGGDYNEQFF
TGTGCCAGCAGCAGCCGCGGGGGGGACTACAATGAGCAGTTCTTC
>few|-|TRBJ1-6|TRBV2
CASGVGDSPLHF
TGTGCCTCGGGGGTTGGGGATTCACCCCTCCACTTT
>-|TRBD2|TRBJ2-5|TRBV9
CASSVDSGGQETQYF
TGTGCCAGCAGCGTAGATAGCGGGGGCCAAGAGACCCAGTACTTC
>-|TRBD2|TRBJ2-1|TRBV9
CASSEGLARFNEQFF
TGTGCCAGCAGCGAGGGACTAGCGAGATTCAATGAGCAGTTCTTC
>-|TRBD2|TRBJ2-1|TRBV19
CASSIALAGFVPEYNEQFF
TGTGCCAGTAGTATCGCACTAGCGGGATTCGTACCGGAATACAATGAGCAGTTCTTC
>once|-|TRBJ1-1|TRBV6-6
CASSYPTYRAPEAFF
TGTGCCAGCAGTTACCCGACTTACAGGGCACCTGAAGCTTTCTTT
>-|-|TRBJ2-5|TRBV4-1
CASSQGSSQETQYF
TGCGCCAGCAGCCAAGGTAGTTCCCAAGAGACCCAGTACTTC
>-|-|TRBJ2-7|TRBV7-2
CASSFGALSYEQYF
TGTGCCAGCAGCTTTGGTGCCCTTTCCTACGAGCAGTACTTC
>-|-|TRBJ1-6|TRBV28
CASSLGSPLHF
TGTGCCAGCAGTTTAGGGTCACCCCTCCACTTT
>-|-|TRBJ2-7|TRBV19
CATSLGNPNDEQYF
TGTGCCACGTCTTTAGGGAACCCTAACGACGAGCAGTACTTC
>-|TRBD2|TRBJ2-5|TRBV28
CASSFGGLAYETQYF
TGTGCCAGCAGTTTTGGTGGACTAGCGTATGAGACCCAGTACTTC